This TCR beta chain originates from a study of T cell responses to AZD1222 COVID-19 vaccine. The study, taken as a whole, reports: The study sampled repertoires only after the peak T cell response.

Data came from immunoSEQ multiplex PCR; TCRdb stores just in-frame clones and leaves some out. The table lists 130,000 or so clones, roughly 86% of them singletons. Germline CDR1 is MNHEY and CDR2 is SVGEGT. J was trimmed by 0 bases and V by 3 bases; bases with no gene match: 5. The CDR3 runs 16 residues. Concerning this clone: Its target is unknown.

The TCR was taken from an adult in good health. The input for sequencing was peripheral blood, taken on day 0 of AZD1222 vaccination. The rearrangement uses TRBV6-2 or TRBV6-3 and TRBJ2-1, with 7 positions matching TRBD1. The DNA for the CDR3 is TGTGCCAGCAGTTATCCCCCAGGGGGCTCCTACAATGAGCAGTTCTTC. Translating gives CASSYPPGGSYNEQFF.